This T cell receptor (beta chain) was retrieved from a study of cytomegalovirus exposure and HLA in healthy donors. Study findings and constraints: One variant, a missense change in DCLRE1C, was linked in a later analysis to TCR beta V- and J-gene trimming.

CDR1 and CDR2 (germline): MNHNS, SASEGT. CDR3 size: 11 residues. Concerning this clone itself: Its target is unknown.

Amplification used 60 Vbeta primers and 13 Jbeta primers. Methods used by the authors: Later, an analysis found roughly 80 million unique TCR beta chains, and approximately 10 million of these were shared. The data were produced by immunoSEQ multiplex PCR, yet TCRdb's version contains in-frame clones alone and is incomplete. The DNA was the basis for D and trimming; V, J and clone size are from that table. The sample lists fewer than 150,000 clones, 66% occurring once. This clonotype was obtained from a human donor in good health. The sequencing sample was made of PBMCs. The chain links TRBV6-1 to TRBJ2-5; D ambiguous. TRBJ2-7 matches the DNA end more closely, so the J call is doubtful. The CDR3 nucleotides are TGTGCCAGCAGTGATTTATACGAGCAGTACTTC. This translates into CASSDLYEQYF.